These T cell receptor beta chains were read from a single sample in a study of cytomegalovirus exposure and HLA in healthy donors. Sequencing used immunoSEQ multiplex PCR; TCRdb keeps in-frame clones, though not all of them. The table includes about 150,000 clones, about 64% detected once. The material sequenced was PBMCs. All receptors come from a man aged 55 to 70 in good health and CMV-seronegative. Each CDR3 is given with its conserved first and last residue. The D gene is left open where the match is weak. Expanded clones get a size class; other rows say once, few or many, or leave the size out.

d_gene	v_gene	abundance	j_gene	CDR3nt	CDR3aa
TRBD2	TRBV30	-	TRBJ2-1	TGTGCCTGGAGGCGTAGCGGGAGAGAAGGTGAGCAGTTCTTC	CAWRRSGREGEQFF
TRBD1	TRBV9	few	TRBJ1-1	TGTGCCAGCAGCCCCGAGGGACAGCTGAACACTGAAGCTTTCTTT	CASSPEGQLNTEAFF
TRBD1	TRBV5-1	few	TRBJ2-7	TGCGCCAGCAGCTTGTCCGGGACAGTCTCCTACGAGCAGTACTTC	CASSLSGTVSYEQYF
-	TRBV5-1	-	TRBJ1-5	TGCGCCAGCAGCCCGTTGGGCGGACTAAATCAGCCCCAGCATTTT	CASSPLGGLNQPQHF
TRBD1	TRBV14	-	TRBJ1-3	TGTGCCAGCAGCGTACAGGGGGCCTCTGGAAACACCATATATTTT	CASSVQGASGNTIYF
-	TRBV5-4	-	TRBJ2-7	TGTGCCAGCAGCTTCTGGGGCCCTCGAGAGCAGTACTTC	CASSFWGPREQYF
-	TRBV7-2	once	TRBJ2-1	TGTGCCAGCAGCTTAGGTGGGAGAGGGGGAGTTGGGGGCAATGAGCAGTTCTTC	CASSLGGRGGVGGNEQFF
-	TRBV19	-	TRBJ2-1	TGTGCCAGTATTAACGGAGGGAGTGGGTACAATGAGCAGTTCTTC	CASINGGSGYNEQFF
TRBD2	TRBV18	once	TRBJ2-7	TGTGCCAGCTCAAGCGGGAGGTATTACGAGCAGTACTTC	CASSSGRYYEQYF
TRBD1	TRBV7-8	-	TRBJ1-4	TGTGCCAGCAGCCTGGGGACAGGGGTTGAAAAACTGTTTTTT	CASSLGTGVEKLFF
-	TRBV28	few	TRBJ2-6	TGTGCCACCGGGCGGGCCTCTGGGGCCAACGTCCTGACTTTC	CATGRASGANVLTF
TRBD1	TRBV9	-	TRBJ2-1	TGTGCCAGCAGCGTAGCAGGGGGTACCTACAATGAGCAGTTCTTC	CASSVAGGTYNEQFF
-	TRBV27	once	TRBJ2-7	TGTGCCAGGGAGTCCCCCTACGAGCAGTACTTC	CARESPYEQYF
TRBD2	TRBV7-9	few	TRBJ2-7	TGTGCCAGCAGCCCCGGGGGGGGCTACGAGCAGTACTTC	CASSPGGGYEQYF
TRBD2	TRBV5-1	few	TRBJ2-5	TGCGCCAGCAGCTTCTTAGCGGGAGATGAGACCCAGTACTTC	CASSFLAGDETQYF
-	TRBV7-8	-	TRBJ2-1	TGTGCCAGCAGCTTAGGGGTAGCTGGCAATGAGCAGTTCTTC	CASSLGVAGNEQFF
TRBD1	TRBV18	few	TRBJ1-4	TGTGCCAGCTCACCAAGAGTGACAGGGGGTGGTGAAAAACTGTTTTTT	CASSPRVTGGGEKLFF
TRBD2	TRBV14	-	TRBJ2-1	TGTGCCAGCAGCCGCGGACTAGCGGGAGAGCAGTTCTTC	CASSRGLAGEQFF
TRBD1	TRBV10-3	few	TRBJ1-4	TGTGCCATCAGTGGACAGGGGATAAGTGAAAAACTGTTTTTT	CAISGQGISEKLFF
-	TRBV5-4	-	TRBJ2-7	TGTGCCAGCAGCTTGCCCCGCGGGTCCTACGAGCAGTACTTC	CASSLPRGSYEQYF
TRBD2	TRBV5-6	-	TRBJ2-5	TGTGCCAGCAGCTTGGCTGCTAGCGGGAGAGGTGAGACCCAGTACTTC	CASSLAASGRGETQYF
TRBD2	TRBV27	few	TRBJ2-7	TGTGCCAGCAGTCTAGCGGGAGGTGAGCAGTACTTC	CASSLAGGEQYF
-	TRBV6-4	-	TRBJ2-7	TGTGCCAGCAGTGTTACCGAGCCCTACGAGCAGTACTTC	CASSVTEPYEQYF
TRBD1	TRBV6-1	-	TRBJ2-5	TGTGCCAGCAGTCTAACCGGGACAGGGAGAGAGACCCAGTACTTC	CASSLTGTGRETQYF
TRBD1	TRBV9	-	TRBJ1-6	TGTGCCAGCAGCGTCGGGACAGGGGAATCACCCCTCCACTTT	CASSVGTGESPLHF
TRBD1	TRBV6-6	-	TRBJ2-2	TGTGCCAGCAGTACGCCGGGACAGGCGGGCGGGGAGCTGTTTTTT	CASSTPGQAGGELFF
TRBD2	TRBV18	-	TRBJ2-3	TGTGCCAGCTCACCAGAGTGGGAGGGGAGGACAGATACGCAGTATTTT	CASSPEWEGRTDTQYF
TRBD2	TRBV2	-	TRBJ2-3	TGTGCCAGCATCGCTGGGAATAGCGGGAGAGGAAATACGCAGTATTTT	CASIAGNSGRGNTQYF
TRBD1	TRBV7-9	-	TRBJ1-5	TGTGCCAGCAGCTTAGGGGGGACAGACGGACAGCCCCAGCATTTT	CASSLGGTDGQPQHF
TRBD1	TRBV27	-	TRBJ2-3	TGTGCCAGCAGTCCCTCTACAGGGGGCACAGATACGCAGTATTTT	CASSPSTGGTDTQYF
-	TRBV7-2	-	TRBJ1-2	TGTGCCAGCAGCTTATCCAGGGACTATGGCTACACCTTC	CASSLSRDYGYTF
TRBD1	TRBV28	-	TRBJ1-5	TGTGCCAGCAGTTTTAACAGGGGGGGCAATCAGCCCCAGCATTTT	CASSFNRGGNQPQHF
-	TRBV9	few	TRBJ1-1	TGTGCCAGCAGCGTAGAGGGGTTGGGGCCAGTGAGCACTGAAGCTTTCTTT	CASSVEGLGPVSTEAFF
TRBD1	TRBV10-2	-	TRBJ1-6	TGCGCCAGCAGTTCCCGACAGGGGGGAGTGGACTCACCCCTCCACTTT	CASSSRQGGVDSPLHF
TRBD2	TRBV6-5	-	TRBJ2-1	TGTGCCAGCAGTTACCAACTAGCGGGAGTCGGTGATGAGCAGTTCTTC	CASSYQLAGVGDEQFF
-	TRBV6-5	-	TRBJ1-3	TGTGCCAGCAGACTCAGGGGATCCTCTGGAAACACCATATATTTT	CASRLRGSSGNTIYF
TRBD2	TRBV5-1	-	TRBJ2-7	TGCGCCAGCAGCTTAGATATGAGCGGGAGTGGCGAGCAGTACTTC	CASSLDMSGSGEQYF
-	TRBV5-1	-	TRBJ1-5	TGCGCCAGCAGCTTGGAGGAGTTAGATAGCAATCAGCCCCAGCATTTT	CASSLEELDSNQPQHF
TRBD2	TRBV19	-	TRBJ2-3	TGTGCCAGTACCACCAGACTAGCGGGAGGGCTCACCACAGATACGCAGTATTTT	CASTTRLAGGLTTDTQYF
-	TRBV29-1	-	TRBJ2-3	TGCAGCGTTTCGACCAGGATGCCGGCCGATACGCAGTATTTT	CSVSTRMPADTQYF
TRBD2	TRBV27	-	TRBJ2-1	TGTGCCAGCAGTTTATTGGGGAGGGTCAACAATGAGCAGTTCTTC	CASSLLGRVNNEQFF
TRBD1	TRBV19	-	TRBJ1-1	TGTGCCAGTAGTGCCTGGGACAGGATGAACACTGAAGCTTTCTTT	CASSAWDRMNTEAFF
-	TRBV7-2	-	TRBJ2-5	TGTGCCAGCAGCCTCGGACAAACCGATGGGGAGACCCAGTACTTC	CASSLGQTDGETQYF
-	TRBV5-1	-	TRBJ2-7	TGCGCCAGCAGCCCTGGGGCAGCAGGGTCCTACGAGCAGTACTTC	CASSPGAAGSYEQYF
-	TRBV5-1	-	TRBJ2-2	TGCGCCAGCAGCTTCGCGGGGAACACCGGGGAGCTGTTTTTT	CASSFAGNTGELFF
-	TRBV5-1	-	TRBJ1-6	TGCGCCAGCAGCTTGGCGAGGAATTCACCCCTCCACTTT	CASSLARNSPLHF
TRBD1	TRBV6-5	-	TRBJ1-4	TGTGCCAGCAGTAACCTGGGACAGGATAATGAAAAACTGTTTTTT	CASSNLGQDNEKLFF
TRBD2	TRBV5-4	-	TRBJ2-1	TGTGCCAGCATCGCCCCCGGACTAGCGGGAAACAATGAGCAGTTCTTC	CASIAPGLAGNNEQFF
TRBD1	TRBV19	-	TRBJ2-1	TGTGCCAGTAGTATAGATGGACAGGGTGGGAAGTATGAGCAGTTCTTC	CASSIDGQGGKYEQFF
TRBD1	TRBV12-5	-	TRBJ2-5	TGTGCTAGTGGTTGGCTGTTATCCGGGACAGGTGGGTTTAGGCAAGAGACCCAGTACTTC	CASGWLLSGTGGFRQETQYF
-	TRBV28	-	TRBJ2-1	TGTGCCAGCACTTTCCAGTCCTACAATGAGCAGTTCTTC	CASTFQSYNEQFF
-	TRBV5-3	once	TRBJ1-1	TGTGCCAGAAGCCGGGGGGTCAGCGCAGAAGCTTTCTTT	CARSRGVSAEAFF
TRBD1	TRBV30	-	TRBJ2-7	TGTGCCTGGGGCGGACAGGGGAGATCTCTCTACGAGCAGTACTTC	CAWGGQGRSLYEQYF
TRBD1	TRBV28	few	TRBJ2-2	TGTGCCAGCATCCTCGACAGGGCCACCGGGGAGCTGTTTTTT	CASILDRATGELFF